This T cell receptor beta chain was sequenced in a study of radiotherapy plus CTLA-4 blockade in lung cancer. Produced via immunoSEQ multiplex PCR; TCRdb's table is partial and in-frame only. The table lists roughly 80,000 clones, about 78% of them singletons, with 3% to 4.5% in the top ten. Enrolled patients, whose metastatic non-small-cell lung cancer was chemo-refractory, received focal radiation plus CTLA-4 blockade with ipilimumab. Sequencing was performed on peripheral blood, taken from a patient treated with radiotherapy plus ipilimumab. The sequence was collected from a human donor with non-small cell lung cancer who had a partial response to radiotherapy plus ipilimumab. Some clones in this sample may be carry-over from other donors' samples.

CDR3 nucleotide sequence: TGTGCCAGCAGCCGCAACCCCGGGGACTACGAGCAGTACTTC. This encodes CASSRNPGDYEQYF. The V and J genes are TRBV6-6 and TRBJ2-7, with TRBD2 as a possible D gene (5 bases). The CDR3 is made up of 14 amino acids. Germline V CDR1 and CDR2: MNHNY, SVGAGI (reference sequence). Trimming removed 6 bases from V and 3 bases from J, with 15 bases in between.